This paragraph covers one TCR beta chain sequence. The CDR3 runs to 17 residues. The V gene's germline CDR1 is SGHAT and CDR2 FQNNGV. V lost 1 base to trimming and J lost 2 bases, with 12 bases between them. The data were taken from a study of T cell responses to AZD1222 COVID-19 vaccine. Profiling relied on immunoSEQ multiplex PCR, and the TCRdb table lists in-frame clones only, not all of them. The repertoire holds under 40,000 clones, with approximately 80% as singletons. This chain links TRBV11-2 with TRBJ1-6; tentative D call: TRBD1 (5 bases). The sequence was obtained from an adult who received the AZD1222 COVID-19 vaccine. Here the sequenced sample was peripheral blood, taken 28 days after the second AZD1222 dose. The CDR3 DNA sequence: TGTGCCAGCAGCTTAGGGGGGGGGTTGACCTATAATTCACCCCTCCACTTT. Its translation is CASSLGGGLTYNSPLHF.